One sample yielded the 19 T cell receptor beta chains listed below, sequenced in a study of blood T cell repertoires in COVID-19 (dated by TCRdb to the early 2020s). Libraries were built with the immunoSEQ multiplex PCR assay. TCRdb mirrors the immuneACCESS table, restricted to in-frame sequences. Some clones are absent from its copies; in checked studies, under half trace to an unresolved V gene, and the reason for the others is unknown. The sample table lists around 370,000 clones, roughly 90% of them with a count of one. In total, the top ten clones hold around 6.6% of the sample. Sequencing was done on a sample of peripheral blood. The receptors here all came from a woman between 65 and 79 years old with COVID-19, enrolled during active disease.

The rearrangement links TRBV2 to TRBJ1-4; D is undetermined. CDR1 and CDR2 from the germline V gene are SNHLY and FYNNEI. V was clipped by 2 bases and J by 0 bases, with 10 bases between them. This CDR3 comprises 16 residues. The DNA of the CDR3 is TGTGCCAGCAGTGAAATGTACAGTGCAACTAATGAAAAACTGTTTTTT. Protein: CASSEMYSATNEKLFF.

The rearrangement uses TRBV23-1 and TRBJ2-3; tentatively, D is TRBD1 (5 bases). TRBV23-1 is identified as an open reading frame with a role that is uncertain. The CDR3 spans 21 residues. Trimming left V 0 bases short and J 2 bases short, with 27 bases between. The CDR3 DNA reads TGCGCCAGCAGTCAATCAGAAAGGATTGGTAGGGGTTATCCCCCCACAGATACGCAGTATTTT. This sequence encodes CASSQSERIGRGYPPTDTQYF.

The chain couples TRBV5-1 to TRBJ1-1, with 10 nucleotides matching TRBD1. CDR3 length equals 15 residues. V lost 4 bases, J lost 3 bases, and 6 bases stayed unmatched. Looked up from germline, CDR1 is SGHRS and CDR2 is YFSETQ. CDR3 DNA: TGCGCCAGCAGCCTATTGGGACAGGGGTACACTGAAGCTTTCTTT. Translating it yields CASSLLGQGYTEAFF. The variable domain in full, completed from reference TRBV5-1 and TRBJ1-1, reads KAGVTQTPRYLIKTRGQQVTLSCSPISGHRSVSWYQQTPGQGLQFLFEYFSETQRNKGNFPGRFSGRQFSNSRSEMNVSTLELGDSALYLCASSLLGQGYTEAFFGQGTRLTVV.

This chain connects TRBV5-1 to TRBJ2-7; unclear D gene. Germline CDR1 reads SGHRS; CDR2 reads YFSETQ. The CDR3 has 11 residues. The V gene lost 2 bases and the J gene lost 6 bases, with 6 bases spanning the gap. The CDR3 DNA sequence: TGCGCCAGCAGCTTTCTCGGCGAGCAGTACTTC. It codes for CASSFLGEQYF.

The chain links TRBV10-3 to TRBJ2-5; TRBD1 agrees at 12 bases. The germline gives CDR1 ENHRY, CDR2 SYGVKD. The J segment lost 3 bases and the V segment lost 4 bases, leaving 21 bases of the junction unmatched. The CDR3 extends over 21 amino acids. In nucleotides, the CDR3 is TGTGCCATCAGTGTGGGGACACGTGGGAATACCGGGACAGGGGGCGAAGAGACCCAGTACTTC. Its translation is CAISVGTRGNTGTGGEETQYF.

This rearrangement joins TRBV27 to TRBJ2-6, with D possibly matching TRBD2 (5 bases). Trimming left V 4 bases short and J 1 base short, with 17 bases between. CDR1 is MNHEY, CDR2 SMNVEV, per germline (reference sequence). The CDR3 has 18 residues. CDR3 bases: TGTGCCAGCAGTTCTAGGCCGGGATCTCCTTCTGGGGCCAACGTCCTGACTTTC. It codes for CASSSRPGSPSGANVLTF.

The DNA for the CDR3 is TGTGCGACACAGGTTCCCTCTGGAAACACCATATATTTT. Its protein product is CATQVPSGNTIYF. The gene calls are TRBV28 and TRBJ1-3, with a tentative D call TRBD1 (5 bases). The CDR3 length is 13 residues. Germline-derived CDR1 and CDR2 are MDHEN and SYDVKM.

This clone was seen a handful of times. The V call is TRBV28, the J call TRBJ2-1, with TRBD2 identical over 9 bases. The J segment lost 6 bases and the V segment lost 6 bases, leaving 12 bases of the junction unmatched. The germline CDR1 and CDR2 sequences are MDHEN and SYDVKM. The CDR3 length is 16 residues. CDR3 coding DNA: TGTGCCAGCAGCTATTACCCCAGCGGGGGGACCAATGAGCAGTTCTTC. Protein sequence: CASSYYPSGGTNEQFF.

The chain's CDR3 is CSVTGQYYGYTF. CDR3 DNA sequence: TGCAGCGTAACCGGACAATACTATGGCTACACCTTC. V usage is TRBV29-1 and J usage is TRBJ1-2; D may be TRBD1 (5 bases). This CDR3 region has 12 residues. CDR1 and CDR2 (germline): SQVTM, ANQGSEA. V shed 6 bases and J shed 3 bases, with 11 bases lying between them.

V and J are TRBV28 and TRBJ2-7; D gene uncertain. This CDR3 is 11 amino acids long. The V end lost 3 bases, the J end lost 3 bases, and 3 bases lay between the germline ends. Germline V CDR1 and CDR2: MDHEN, SYDVKM. As DNA, the CDR3 is TGTGCCAGCAGTTTTATCTACGAGCAGTACTTC. Protein product: CASSFIYEQYF.

The V call is TRBV30, the J call TRBJ1-2; 7 bases line up with TRBD1. V trimming: 0 bases; J trimming: 4 bases; junction bases outside the gene matches: 2. There are 13 residues in the CDR3. Germline V gene sequence: CDR1 GTSNPN, CDR2 SVGIG (reference sequence). The CDR3 region is CAWSVGQVYGYTF. CDR3 bases: TGTGCCTGGAGTGTAGGACAGGTCTATGGCTACACCTTC.

The chain is built from TRBV29-1 and TRBJ2-7; no reliable D call. CDR3 size: 13 residues. Trimming took 4 bases from V and 2 from J, leaving 12 bases between them. Per the germline V gene, CDR1 is SQVTM and CDR2 is ANQGSEA. As DNA, the CDR3 is TGCAGCGTTGTGAGTCAGGTTACCTACGAGCAGTACTTC. It is translated as CSVVSQVTYEQYF.

The rearrangement uses TRBV5-5 and TRBJ2-2, with 11 bases fitting TRBD1. The CDR3 runs 16 residues. Germline trimming cut 4 bases from V and 5 bases from J; bases unmatched to any gene: 7. From germline, CDR1 is SGHKS and CDR2 YYEKEE (reference sequence). CDR3 residues: CASSEPDRGRTGELFF. The CDR3 DNA is TGTGCCAGCAGCGAACCGGACAGGGGGCGGACCGGGGAGCTGTTTTTT.

The gene calls are TRBV9 and TRBJ2-3, with TRBD2 identical over 11 bases. V shed 4 bases, J shed 0 bases, and the junction held 4 bases outside the gene matches. CDR3 size: 16 residues. Germline CDR1 and CDR2: SGDLS and YYNGEE. This chain's CDR3 is CASSKGLAVSTDTQYF. The CDR3 DNA sequence: TGTGCCAGCAGCAAGGGACTAGCGGTCAGCACAGATACGCAGTATTTT.

This chain connects TRBV2 to TRBJ2-7; 7 nucleotides match TRBD1. Germline-derived CDR1 and CDR2 are SNHLY and FYNNEI. The CDR3 spans 14 residues. The V segment lost 4 bases and the J segment 4 bases; nucleotides outside the gene matches: 7. For the CDR3, the DNA is TGTGCCAGCAGTGCCGAGACAGGGTTTTACGAGCAGTACTTC. It yields the protein CASSAETGFYEQYF. The whole variable domain, remainder taken from reference TRBV2 and TRBJ2-7, is EPEVTQTPSHQVTQMGQEVILRCVPISNHLYFYWYRQILGQKVEFLVSFYNNEISEKSEIFDDQFSVERPDGSNFTLKIRSTKLEDSAMYFCASSAETGFYEQYFGPGTRLTVT.

The chain has TRBV6-1 and TRBJ2-6; no firm D call. Germline CDR1 MNHNS, CDR2 SASEGT. CDR3 length equals 16 residues. V shed 3 bases and J shed 0 bases, with 9 bases lying between them. The CDR3 sequence is CASSDGFLSGANVLTF. CDR3 bases: TGTGCCAGCAGTGACGGTTTCCTCTCTGGGGCCAACGTCCTGACTTTC.

The rearrangement joins TRBV4-1 to TRBJ2-7; 10 bases fit TRBD2. The CDR3 has 16 residues. With 0 bases clipped from V and 4 bases from J, the junction kept 6 bases outside the gene matches. Germline values: CDR1 MGHRA, CDR2 YSYEKL. The CDR3 spells CASSQDRSGGAYEQYF. The CDR3 region has the DNA TGCGCCAGCAGCCAAGATCGGAGCGGGGGGGCATACGAGCAGTACTTC.

The chain is built from TRBV5-1 and TRBJ1-1, with D uncertain. There are 13 residues in the CDR3. The V end lost 2 bases, the J end lost 0 bases, and 5 bases lay between the germline ends. Germline-derived CDR1 and CDR2 are SGHRS and YFSETQ. The CDR3 reads CASSFGMNTEAFF. The CDR3 nucleotides are TGCGCCAGCAGCTTCGGGATGAACACTGAAGCTTTCTTT.

This clone appeared once. The rearrangement uses TRBV2 and TRBJ2-3, with 16 bases matching TRBD2. The CDR3 runs 17 residues. Trimming at V came to 5 bases and at J to 2 bases, leaving 4 bases not matched to a gene. In germline, CDR1 is SNHLY, CDR2 FYNNEI. Here the CDR3 DNA reads TGTGCCAGCAGTAGGGGACTAGCGGGGGGGTACACAGATACGCAGTATTTT. As protein: CASSRGLAGGYTDTQYF.